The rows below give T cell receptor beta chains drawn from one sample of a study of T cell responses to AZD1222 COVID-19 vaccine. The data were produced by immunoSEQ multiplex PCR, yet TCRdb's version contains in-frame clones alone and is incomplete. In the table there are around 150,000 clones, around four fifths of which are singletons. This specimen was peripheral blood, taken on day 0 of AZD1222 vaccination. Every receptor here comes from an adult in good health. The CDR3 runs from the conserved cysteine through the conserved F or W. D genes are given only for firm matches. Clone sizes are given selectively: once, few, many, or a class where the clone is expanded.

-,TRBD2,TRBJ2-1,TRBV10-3,TGTGCCAGCACTTCCGGGACTAGGGAATATGAGCAGTTCTTC,CASTSGTREYEQFF
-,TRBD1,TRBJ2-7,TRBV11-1,TGTGCCAGCAGCTTGAGGACAGGGGGTGCCGAGCAGTACTTC,CASSLRTGGAEQYF
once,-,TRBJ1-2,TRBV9,TGTGCCAGCAGCGCTGCCGGGACCGGGACAGGCTACACCTTC,CASSAAGTGTGYTF
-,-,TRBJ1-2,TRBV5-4,TGTGCCAGCAGCTTGGTCGGGGCAGGGATAGTCTATGGCTACACCTTC,CASSLVGAGIVYGYTF
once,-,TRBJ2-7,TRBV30,TGTGCCTGGAGTTTCGATAAGCGCTACGAGCAGTACTTC,CAWSFDKRYEQYF
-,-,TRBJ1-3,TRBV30,TGTGCCTGGAGGCCTGGAAACACCATATATTTT,CAWRPGNTIYF
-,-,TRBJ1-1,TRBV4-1,TGCGCCAGCAGCCAAGATCACAGAGTATCTGAAGCTTTCTTT,CASSQDHRVSEAFF
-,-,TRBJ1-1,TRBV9,TGTGCCAGCAGCGCTGGACCCTTGGGGAGCGCTGAAGCTTTCTTT,CASSAGPLGSAEAFF
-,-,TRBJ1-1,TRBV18,TGTGCCAGCTCACCAGGCGGCAGGGAGGGCACTGAAGCTTTCTTT,CASSPGGREGTEAFF
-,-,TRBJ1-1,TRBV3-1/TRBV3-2,TGTGCCAGCTTTCGGGGCGCTGAAGCTTTCTTT,CASFRGAEAFF
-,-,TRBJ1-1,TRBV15,TGTGCCACCAGTAAGACGACTCAGTACACTGAAGCTTTCTTT,CATSKTTQYTEAFF